This TCR beta chain was captured by sequencing in a study of T cells in Graves' hyperthyroidism and ophthalmopathy. General study findings and limits: Blood samples included most of the expanded thyroid clonotypes exceeding 0.001.

Uncontrolled infections, other autoimmune diseases, pregnancy or lactation led to exclusion of patients. This CDR3 region has 15 residues. V lost 8 bases and J 4 bases, leaving 17 bases between the germline ends. Amplified regions were TCR beta CDR3 sequences from RNA transcripts. The study used the HTBI primer set for a first-round RT-PCR of the TCR CDR3. TCRdb re-called the multiplex PCR reads through MiXCR, storing one row per CDR3 protein. This table has under 350,000 distinct CDR3 sequences, roughly 20% appearing once. Points on this clonotype: As yet, its antigen is unknown.

The V call is TRBV12-3 or TRBV12-4, the J call TRBJ2-2, with TRBD2 as a possible D gene (7 bases). The clonotype was recovered from a woman between 50 and 59 years old with Graves' hyperthyroidism. Sequencing used blood. As DNA, the CDR3 is TGTGCCAGCGAAAAAAGGGGGAGGGTCACCGGGGAGCTGTTTTTT. Translation gives CASEKRGRVTGELFF.